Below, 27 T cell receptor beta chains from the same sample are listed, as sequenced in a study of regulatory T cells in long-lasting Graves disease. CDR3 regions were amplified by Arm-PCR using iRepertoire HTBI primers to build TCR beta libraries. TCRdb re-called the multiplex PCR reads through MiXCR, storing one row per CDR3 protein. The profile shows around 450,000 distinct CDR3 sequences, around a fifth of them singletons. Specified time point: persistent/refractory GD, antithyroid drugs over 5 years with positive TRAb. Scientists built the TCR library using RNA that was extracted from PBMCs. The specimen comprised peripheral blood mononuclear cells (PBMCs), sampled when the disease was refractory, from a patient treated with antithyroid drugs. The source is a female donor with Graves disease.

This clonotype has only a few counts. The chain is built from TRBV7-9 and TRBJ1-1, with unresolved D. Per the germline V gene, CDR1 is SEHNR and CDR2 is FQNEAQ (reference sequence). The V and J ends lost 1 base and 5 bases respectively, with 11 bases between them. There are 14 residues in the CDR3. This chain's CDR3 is CASSLGWGRTEAFF. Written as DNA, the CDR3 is TGTGCCAGCAGCTTAGGCTGGGGAAGGACTGAAGCTTTCTTT. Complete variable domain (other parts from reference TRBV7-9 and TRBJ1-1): DTGVSQNPRHKITKRGQNVTFRCDPISEHNRLYWYRQTLGQGPEFLTYFQNEAQLEKSRLLSDRFSAERPKGSFSTLEIQRTEQGDSAMYLCASSLGWGRTEAFFGQGTRLTVV.

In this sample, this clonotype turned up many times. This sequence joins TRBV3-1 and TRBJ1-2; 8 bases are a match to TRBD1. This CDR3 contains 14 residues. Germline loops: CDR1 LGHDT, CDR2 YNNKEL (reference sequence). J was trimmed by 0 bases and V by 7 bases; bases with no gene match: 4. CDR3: CASIKDRANYGYTF. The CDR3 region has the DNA TGTGCCAGCATCAAGGACAGGGCTAACTATGGCTACACCTTC.

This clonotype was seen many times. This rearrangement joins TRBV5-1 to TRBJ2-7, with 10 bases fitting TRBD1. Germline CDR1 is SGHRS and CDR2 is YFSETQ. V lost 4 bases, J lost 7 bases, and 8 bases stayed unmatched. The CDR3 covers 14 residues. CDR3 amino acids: CASSHGQGVQEQYF. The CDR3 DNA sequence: TGCGCCAGCAGCCACGGACAGGGGGTACAAGAGCAGTACTTC.

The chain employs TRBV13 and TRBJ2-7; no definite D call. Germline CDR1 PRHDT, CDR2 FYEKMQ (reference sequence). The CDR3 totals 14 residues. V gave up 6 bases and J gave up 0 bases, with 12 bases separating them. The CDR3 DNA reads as TGTGCCAGCAGAACTGGACGGAGCTCCTACGAGCAGTACTTC. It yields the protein CASRTGRSSYEQYF.

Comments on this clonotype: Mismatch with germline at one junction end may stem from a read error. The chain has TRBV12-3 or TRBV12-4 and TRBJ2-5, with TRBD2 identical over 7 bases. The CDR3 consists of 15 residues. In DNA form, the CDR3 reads TGTGCCAGCAGCTTAGTGGGGGGGAGCGAGGAGACCCAGTACTTC. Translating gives CASSLVGGSEETQYF.

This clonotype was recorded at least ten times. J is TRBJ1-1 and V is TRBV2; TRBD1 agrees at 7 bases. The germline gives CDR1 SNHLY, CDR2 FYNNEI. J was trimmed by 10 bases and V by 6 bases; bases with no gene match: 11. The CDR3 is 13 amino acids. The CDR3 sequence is CASSLGQDGGAFF. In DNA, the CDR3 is TGTGCCAGCAGCCTAGGACAGGACGGAGGAGCTTTCTTT.

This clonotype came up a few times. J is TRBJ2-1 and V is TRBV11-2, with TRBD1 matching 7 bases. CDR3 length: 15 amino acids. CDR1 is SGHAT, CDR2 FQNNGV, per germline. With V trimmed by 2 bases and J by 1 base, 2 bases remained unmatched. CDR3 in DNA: TGTGCCAGCAGCTTACAGACAGGGTCCTACAATGAGCAGTTCTTC. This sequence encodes CASSLQTGSYNEQFF.

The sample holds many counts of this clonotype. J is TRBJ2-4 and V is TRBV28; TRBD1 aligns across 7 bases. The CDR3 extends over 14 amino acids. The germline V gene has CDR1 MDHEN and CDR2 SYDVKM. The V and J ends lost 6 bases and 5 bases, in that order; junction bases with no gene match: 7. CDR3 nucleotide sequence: TGTGCCAGCAGCTCCTACAGGGGTGAAAACATTCAGTACTTC. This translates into CASSSYRGENIQYF.

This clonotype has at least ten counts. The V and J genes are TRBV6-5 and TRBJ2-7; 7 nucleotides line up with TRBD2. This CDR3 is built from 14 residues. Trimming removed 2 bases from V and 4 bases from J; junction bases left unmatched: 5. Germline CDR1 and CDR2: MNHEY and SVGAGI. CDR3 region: CASSYSQGGYEQYF. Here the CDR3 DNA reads TGTGCCAGCAGTTACAGTCAGGGAGGGTACGAGCAGTACTTC.

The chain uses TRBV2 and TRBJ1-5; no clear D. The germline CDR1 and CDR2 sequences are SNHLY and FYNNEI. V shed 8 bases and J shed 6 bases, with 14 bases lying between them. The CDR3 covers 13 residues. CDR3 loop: CASAANSGQPQHF. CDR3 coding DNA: TGTGCCAGCGCTGCGAATTCGGGTCAGCCCCAGCATTTT.

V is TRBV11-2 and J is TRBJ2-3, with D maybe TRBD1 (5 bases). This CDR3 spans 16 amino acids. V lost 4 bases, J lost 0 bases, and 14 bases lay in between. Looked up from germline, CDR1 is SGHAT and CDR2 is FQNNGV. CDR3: CASSSPDTPSTDTQYF. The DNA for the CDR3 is TGTGCCAGCAGCTCACCGGACACTCCTAGCACAGATACGCAGTATTTT.

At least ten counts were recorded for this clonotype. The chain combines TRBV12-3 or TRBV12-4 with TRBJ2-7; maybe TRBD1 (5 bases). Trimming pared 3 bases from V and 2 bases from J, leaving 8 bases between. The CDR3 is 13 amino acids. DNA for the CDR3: TGTGCCAGCAGTTTCACAGGTACCTACGAGCAGTACTTC. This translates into CASSFTGTYEQYF.

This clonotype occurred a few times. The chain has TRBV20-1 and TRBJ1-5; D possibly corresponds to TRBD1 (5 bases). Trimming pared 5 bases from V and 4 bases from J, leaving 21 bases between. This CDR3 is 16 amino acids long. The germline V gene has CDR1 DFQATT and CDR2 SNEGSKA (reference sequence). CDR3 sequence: CSAGLGQGEENQPQHF. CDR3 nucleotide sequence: TGCAGTGCTGGGCTGGGGCAGGGAGAGGAAAATCAGCCCCAGCATTTT.

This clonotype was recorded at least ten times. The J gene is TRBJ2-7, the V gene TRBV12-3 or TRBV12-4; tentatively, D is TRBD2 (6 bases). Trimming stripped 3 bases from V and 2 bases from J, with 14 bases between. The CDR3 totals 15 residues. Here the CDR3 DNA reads TGTGCCAGCAGTTTGAGACTAGATAGCACCTACGAGCAGTACTTC. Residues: CASSLRLDSTYEQYF.

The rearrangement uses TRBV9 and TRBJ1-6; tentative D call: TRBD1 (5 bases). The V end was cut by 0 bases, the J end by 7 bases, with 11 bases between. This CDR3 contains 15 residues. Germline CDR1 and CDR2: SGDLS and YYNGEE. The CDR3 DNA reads TGTGCCAGCAGCGTAGGCGTACAGGCGAATTCACCCCTCCACTTT. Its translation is CASSVGVQANSPLHF.

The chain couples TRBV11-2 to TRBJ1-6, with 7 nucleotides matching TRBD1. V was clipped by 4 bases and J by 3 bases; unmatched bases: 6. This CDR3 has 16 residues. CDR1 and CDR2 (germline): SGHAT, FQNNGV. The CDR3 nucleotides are TGTGCCAGCAGCTCCTCACAGGGGAACTATAATTCACCCCTCCACTTT. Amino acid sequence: CASSSSQGNYNSPLHF.

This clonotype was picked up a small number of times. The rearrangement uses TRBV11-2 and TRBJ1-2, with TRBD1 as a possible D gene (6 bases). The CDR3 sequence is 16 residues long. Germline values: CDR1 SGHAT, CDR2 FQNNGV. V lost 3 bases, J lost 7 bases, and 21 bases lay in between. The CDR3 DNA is TGTGCCAGCAGCTTCCCATGGGGGGGCGTTAATCTTGGCTACACCTTC. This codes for CASSFPWGGVNLGYTF.

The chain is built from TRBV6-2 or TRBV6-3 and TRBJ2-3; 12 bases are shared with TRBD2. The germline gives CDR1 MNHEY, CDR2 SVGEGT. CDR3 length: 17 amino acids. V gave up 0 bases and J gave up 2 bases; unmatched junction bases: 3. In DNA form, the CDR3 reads TGTGCCAGCAGTTACTCGAGACTAGCGGGGGCCACAGATACGCAGTATTTT. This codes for CASSYSRLAGATDTQYF.

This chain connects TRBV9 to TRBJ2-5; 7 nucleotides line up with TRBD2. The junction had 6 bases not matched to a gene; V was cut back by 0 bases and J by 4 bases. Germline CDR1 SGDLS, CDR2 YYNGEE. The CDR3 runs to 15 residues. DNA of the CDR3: TGTGCCAGCAGCGTAGGCGGCGGGAGCCCAGAGACCCAGTACTTC. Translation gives CASSVGGGSPETQYF.

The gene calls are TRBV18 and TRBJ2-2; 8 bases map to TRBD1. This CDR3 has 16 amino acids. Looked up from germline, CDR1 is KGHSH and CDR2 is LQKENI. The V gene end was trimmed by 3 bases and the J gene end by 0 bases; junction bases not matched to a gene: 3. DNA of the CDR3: TGTGCCAGCTCACCTCAGGGGGCCACGAACACCGGGGAGCTGTTTTTT. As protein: CASSPQGATNTGELFF.

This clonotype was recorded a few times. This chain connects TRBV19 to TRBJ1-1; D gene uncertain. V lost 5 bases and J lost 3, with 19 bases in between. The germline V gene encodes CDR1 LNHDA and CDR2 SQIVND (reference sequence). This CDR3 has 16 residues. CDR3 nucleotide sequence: TGTGCCAGTAGTCCATTAACAGCTCCCCCGGACACTGAAGCTTTCTTT. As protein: CASSPLTAPPDTEAFF.

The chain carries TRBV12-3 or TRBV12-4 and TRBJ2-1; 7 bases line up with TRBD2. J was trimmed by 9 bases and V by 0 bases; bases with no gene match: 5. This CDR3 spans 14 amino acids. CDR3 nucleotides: TGTGCCAGCAGTTTAGCGTCCGGGAGGAGTGAGCAGTTCTTC. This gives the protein CASSLASGRSEQFF.

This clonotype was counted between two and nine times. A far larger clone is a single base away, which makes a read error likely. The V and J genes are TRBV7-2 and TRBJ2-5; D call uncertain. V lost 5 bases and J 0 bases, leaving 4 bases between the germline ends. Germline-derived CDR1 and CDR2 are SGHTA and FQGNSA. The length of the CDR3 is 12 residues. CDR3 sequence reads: CASSINQETQYF. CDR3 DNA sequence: TGTGCCAGCAGCATAAACCAAGAGACCCAGTACTTC.

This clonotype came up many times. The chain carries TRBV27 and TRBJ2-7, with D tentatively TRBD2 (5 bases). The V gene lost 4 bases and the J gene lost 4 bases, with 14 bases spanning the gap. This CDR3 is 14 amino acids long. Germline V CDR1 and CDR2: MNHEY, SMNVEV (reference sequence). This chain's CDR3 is CASSSHPAVYEQYF. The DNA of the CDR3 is TGTGCCAGCAGTTCCCATCCAGCGGTATACGAGCAGTACTTC.

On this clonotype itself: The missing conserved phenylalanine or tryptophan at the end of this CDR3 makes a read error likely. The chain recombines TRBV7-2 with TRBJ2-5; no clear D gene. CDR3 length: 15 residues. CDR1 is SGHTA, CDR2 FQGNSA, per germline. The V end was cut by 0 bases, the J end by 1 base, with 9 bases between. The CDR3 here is CASSLALGGQETQYS. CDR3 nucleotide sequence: TGTGCCAGCAGCTTAGCGCTTGGTGGCCAAGAGACCCAGTACTCC.

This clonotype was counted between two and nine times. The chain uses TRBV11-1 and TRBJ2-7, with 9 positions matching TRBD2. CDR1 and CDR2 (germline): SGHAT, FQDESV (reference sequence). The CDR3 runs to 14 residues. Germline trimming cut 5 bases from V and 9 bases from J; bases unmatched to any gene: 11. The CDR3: CASSLSGGLRGQYF. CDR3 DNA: TGTGCCAGCAGCCTTAGCGGGGGACTGAGGGGGCAGTACTTC.

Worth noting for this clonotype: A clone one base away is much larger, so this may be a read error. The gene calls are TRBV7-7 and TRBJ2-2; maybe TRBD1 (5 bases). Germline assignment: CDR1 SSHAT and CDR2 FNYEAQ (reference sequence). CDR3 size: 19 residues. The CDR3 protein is CASSPGIGKMSRATGELFF. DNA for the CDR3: TGTGCTAGCAGCCCTGGGATAGGCAAGATGTCCAGGGCCACCGGGGAGCTGTTTTTT.